Presented here are 21 T cell receptor beta chains from one specimen sequenced in a study of T cell clones after liver transplantation. Here immunoSEQ multiplex PCR was the method, and the copy in TCRdb shows in-frame clones only, minus some. The repertoire holds 60,000 or so clones, more than 70% seen once, with nearly 10% in the top ten. Sample: CD4+ T cells from blood, taken at the 22-month timepoint. The receptors shown here come from a human patient who received a liver transplant. Some T cells may arise from the graft donor.

V is TRBV19 and J is TRBJ2-3; D possibly uses TRBD1 or TRBD2 (5 bases each). The CDR3 covers 14 residues. Germline assignment: CDR1 LNHDA and CDR2 SQIVND (reference sequence). Deletions cut 5 bases from V and 0 bases from J, with 9 bases between. This chain's CDR3 is CASSGGSSTDTQYF. The CDR3, as DNA: TGTGCCAGTAGTGGGGGTTCTAGCACAGATACGCAGTATTTT.

This clone has just a few counts. The chain recombines TRBV28 with TRBJ1-6; TRBD1 matches at 8 bases. The V gene end was trimmed by 5 bases and the J gene end by 10 bases; junction bases not matched to a gene: 10. This CDR3 is built from 15 residues. The germline CDR1 and CDR2 sequences are MDHEN and SYDVKM. The CDR3 region is CASSGEGTGQSPLHF. The DNA of the CDR3 is TGTGCCAGCAGTGGGGAGGGGACAGGACAATCACCCCTCCACTTT.

This chain connects TRBV11-2 to TRBJ2-3; 8 nucleotides agree with TRBD2. CDR1 is SGHAT and CDR2 is FQNNGV in the germline V gene. This CDR3 region has 16 residues. V shed 5 bases, J shed 2 bases, and the junction held 9 bases outside the gene matches. The CDR3 spells CASSQRRGAITDTQYF. In nucleotides, the CDR3 is TGTGCCAGCAGCCAAAGGCGGGGGGCGATCACAGATACGCAGTATTTT.

The V gene is TRBV6-5, the J gene TRBJ2-5; D is possibly TRBD1 (5 bases). Trimming cost V 0 bases and J 4 bases, with 12 bases left between them. The CDR3 has 15 residues. The germline gives CDR1 MNHEY, CDR2 SVGAGI. CDR3: CASSYSGRQGETQYF. The CDR3 DNA follows: TGTGCCAGCAGTTACTCTGGCCGGCAGGGAGAGACCCAGTACTTC.

This sequence joins TRBV5-4 and TRBJ2-7; D may be TRBD1 (5 bases). The CDR3 loop spans 13 amino acids. The V gene lost 4 bases and the J gene lost 4 bases, with 12 bases spanning the gap. The germline gives CDR1 SGHNT, CDR2 YYREEE (reference sequence). In DNA form, the CDR3 reads TGTGCCAGCAGCGGTATTCAGGGTTACGAGCAGTACTTC. Protein sequence: CASSGIQGYEQYF. Using reference TRBV5-4 and TRBJ2-7 for the parts outside the CDR3, the full variable domain is ETGVTQSPTHLIKTRGQQVTLRCSSQSGHNTVSWYQQALGQGPQFIFQYYREEENGRGNFPPRFSGLQFPNYSSELNVNALELDDSALYLCASSGIQGYEQYFGPGTRLTVT.

The rearrangement joins TRBV29-1 to TRBJ2-3, with a tentative D call TRBD2 (5 bases). V was pared by 8 bases and J by 0 bases, with 12 bases between. The CDR3 covers 13 residues. CDR1 SQVTM and CDR2 ANQGSEA come from the germline V gene. In nucleotides, the CDR3 is TGCAGCTGGGGAGTTACTAGCACAGATACGCAGTATTTT. It encodes CSWGVTSTDTQYF.

The chain recombines TRBV9 with TRBJ1-1, with D unresolved. Per the germline V gene, CDR1 is SGDLS and CDR2 is YYNGEE. The CDR3 consists of 13 residues. V lost 0 bases and J lost 6, with 9 bases in between. Written as DNA, the CDR3 is TGTGCCAGCAGCGTAGAAGGGATCTCTGAAGCTTTCTTT. This codes for CASSVEGISEAFF.

This chain uses TRBV7-3 with TRBJ1-1, with a weak D call TRBD1 (6 bases). This CDR3 contains 13 residues. Germline V gives CDR1 SGHTA, CDR2 FQGTGA. V was shortened by 0 bases and J by 7 bases, with 9 bases between the two germline ends. CDR3 DNA: TGTGCCAGCAGCTTAACAGGACAGAGTGAAGCTTTCTTT. As protein: CASSLTGQSEAFF. Filled out from reference TRBV7-3 and TRBJ1-1, the complete variable domain reads GAGVSQTPSNKVTEKGKYVELRCDPISGHTALYWYRQSLGQGPEFLIYFQGTGAADDSGLPNDRFFAVRPEGSVSTLKIQRTERGDSAVYLCASSLTGQSEAFFGQGTRLTVV.

V is TRBV7-2 and J is TRBJ1-1, with 9 bases fitting TRBD1. Germline loops: CDR1 SGHTA, CDR2 FQGNSA. The CDR3 loop spans 14 amino acids. V shed 5 bases, J shed 6 bases, and the junction held 7 bases outside the gene matches. The CDR3, as DNA: TGTGCCAGCAGCATTTCGGGACAGGGTTCTGAAGCTTTCTTT. This codes for CASSISGQGSEAFF.

This clone was counted only a few times. The V gene is TRBV5-1, the J gene TRBJ1-5; tentatively, D is TRBD1 (5 bases). The CDR3 is 15 amino acids. The germline gives CDR1 SGHRS, CDR2 YFSETQ. The V end lost 3 bases, the J end lost 4 bases, and 14 bases lay between the germline ends. The CDR3 spells CASSYGGSGNQPQHF. The CDR3 DNA is TGCGCCAGCAGCTACGGGGGATCTGGAAATCAGCCCCAGCATTTT.

The V gene is TRBV11-3, the J gene TRBJ1-6; no reliable D call. The length of the CDR3 is 13 residues. Trimming removed 1 base at V and 7 bases at J, with 5 bases between. Germline loops: CDR1 SGHNT, CDR2 YENEEA. The CDR3 DNA sequence: TGTGCCAGCAGCTTAGCGCCCAATTCACCCCTCCACTTT. It specifies CASSLAPNSPLHF.

This chain joins TRBV5-8 and TRBJ2-1; D may match TRBD1 or TRBD2 (6 bases each). Germline loops: CDR1 SGHTS, CDR2 YDEGEE. This CDR3 is 15 amino acids long. Trimming took off 4 bases at V and 7 bases at J, with 18 bases between the two ends. The CDR3 sequence: CASSLVRGRGNEQFF. CDR3 bases: TGTGCCAGCAGCCTCGTCAGGGGCCGGGGGAATGAGCAGTTCTTC. Complete variable domain (other parts from reference TRBV5-8 and TRBJ2-1): EAGVTQSPTHLIKTRGQQATLRCSPISGHTSVYWYQQALGLGLQFLLWYDEGEERNRGNFPPRFSGRQFPNYSSELNVNALELEDSALYLCASSLVRGRGNEQFFGPGTRLTVL.

The chain carries TRBV19 and TRBJ1-2; 10 bases are shared with TRBD1. V gave up 6 bases and J gave up 4 bases; unmatched junction bases: 11. The CDR3 is 16 residues long. Germline-derived CDR1 and CDR2 are LNHDA and SQIVND (reference sequence). The CDR3 spells CASSRDRGPGGYGYTF. The CDR3, as DNA: TGTGCCAGTAGCCGGGACAGGGGACCAGGAGGCTATGGCTACACCTTC.

The chain has TRBV29-1 and TRBJ2-5; D call uncertain. This CDR3 has 11 residues. Trimming removed 8 bases from V and 5 bases from J, with 12 bases in between. In germline, CDR1 is SQVTM, CDR2 ANQGSEA. The CDR3 here is CSTWAGETQYF. CDR3 in DNA: TGCAGCACCTGGGCTGGGGAGACCCAGTACTTC. Filled out from reference TRBV29-1 and TRBJ2-5, the complete variable domain reads SAVISQKPSRDICQRGTSLTIQCQVDSQVTMMFWYRQQPGQSLTLIATANQGSEATYESGFVIDKFPISRPNLTFSTLTVSNMSPEDSSIYLCSTWAGETQYFGPGTRLLVL.

J is TRBJ2-5 and V is TRBV7-9, with 10 positions matching TRBD1. CDR3 length: 14 residues. Trimming took 4 bases from V and 7 from J; bases not matched to a gene: 6. Germline V gives CDR1 SEHNR, CDR2 FQNEAQ (reference sequence). The CDR3, as DNA: TGTGCCAGCAGCTCCGGGACAGGGGTTCTGACCCAGTACTTC. Protein: CASSSGTGVLTQYF.

The table lists this clone with a count of one. This chain joins TRBV7-9 and TRBJ2-3; 11 nucleotides agree with TRBD2. The trim removed 5 bases at V and 2 bases at J, leaving 9 bases unmatched. This CDR3 comprises 17 residues. Looked up from germline, CDR1 is SEHNR and CDR2 is FQNEAQ (reference sequence). CDR3: CASSLSELAGVTDTQYF. In DNA, the CDR3 is TGTGCCAGCAGCCTAAGTGAACTAGCGGGGGTCACAGATACGCAGTATTTT.

The V gene is TRBV7-8, the J gene TRBJ1-1; no reliable D call. The ends were cut back, 5 bases at V and 6 bases at J, with 16 bases in the middle. The germline V gene has CDR1 SGHVS and CDR2 FQNEAQ. The CDR3 is 14 residues long. The CDR3 DNA follows: TGTGCCAGCAGCATGAAGAGAGGGCTCGCTGAAGCTTTCTTT. It is translated as CASSMKRGLAEAFF.

The V gene is TRBV20-1, the J gene TRBJ1-2; D remains ambiguous. Between the trimmed V and J ends, which lost 8 bases and 0 bases, there was a span of 7 bases. The CDR3 is made up of 11 amino acids. Germline-derived CDR1 and CDR2 are DFQATT and SNEGSKA (reference sequence). The DNA of the CDR3 is TGCAGTCTTGACACTAACTATGGCTACACCTTC. Amino acids: CSLDTNYGYTF.

The gene calls are TRBV28 and TRBJ1-4, with a weak D call TRBD1 (5 bases). There are 14 residues in the CDR3. V lost 4 bases, J lost 5 bases, and 11 bases lay in between. CDR1 and CDR2 from the germline V gene are MDHEN and SYDVKM. In DNA, the CDR3 is TGTGCCAGCAGTTCGGGACGGATGAATGAAAAACTGTTTTTT. Translated: CASSSGRMNEKLFF.

The gene calls are TRBV7-9 and TRBJ1-2; 7 bases match TRBD1. The V gene's germline CDR1 is SEHNR and CDR2 FQNEAQ (reference sequence). The CDR3 is 14 residues long. Trimming removed 1 base from V and 4 bases from J; junction bases left unmatched: 3. CDR3 protein: CASSLVGTVYGYTF. Here the CDR3 DNA reads TGTGCCAGCAGCTTAGTAGGGACAGTCTATGGCTACACCTTC.

The chain couples TRBV9 to TRBJ1-1; maybe TRBD1 (5 bases). Germline loops: CDR1 SGDLS, CDR2 YYNGEE. V lost 0 bases and J lost 0, with 9 bases in between. The CDR3 has 15 amino acids. The CDR3 DNA reads TGTGCCAGCAGCGTAGGGGGCAGCATGAACACTGAAGCTTTCTTT. Translated, it gives CASSVGGSMNTEAFF.